This T cell receptor beta chain was identified in a study of T cell changes during pregnancy in multiple sclerosis. J was trimmed by 2 bases and V by 7 bases; bases with no gene match: 9. Germline assignment: CDR1 MDHEN and CDR2 SYDVKM. The CDR3 length is 15 residues. Profiling relied on immunoSEQ multiplex PCR, and the TCRdb table lists in-frame clones only, not all of them. The data hold tens of thousands of clones, with 92% observed a single time. The sequence came from a female donor with multiple sclerosis, enrolled in a pregnancy study. This chain joins TRBV28 and TRBJ1-2; 8 bases fit TRBD1. Sequencing used peripheral blood, obtained in the first trimester of pregnancy. The CDR3 DNA follows: TGTGCCAGCAATCCTTTGCGACAGGGGAACTATGGCTACACCTTC. This encodes CASNPLRQGNYGYTF.